Below are 5 T cell receptor beta chains sequenced from a single sample in a study of cytomegalovirus exposure and HLA in healthy donors. The PCR made use of 60 Vbeta and 13 Jbeta primers. Profiling relied on immunoSEQ multiplex PCR, and the TCRdb table lists in-frame clones only, not all of them. The profile shows about 160,000 clones, approximately 80% of them singletons. Sequences were obtained from PBMCs. These receptors all come from a woman aged 25 to 39 in good health and CMV-seropositive.

Concerning this clone: Within the sample, other DNA sequences also encode this same CDR3. V and J are TRBV25-1 and TRBJ1-2; a weak D match, TRBD1 (6 bases). V was shortened by 1 base and J by 6 bases, with 21 bases between the two germline ends. The CDR3 totals 17 residues. CDR1 MGHDK and CDR2 SYGVNS come from the germline V gene. The CDR3 spells CASSELRGGGGSDGYTF. The CDR3 DNA sequence: TGTGCCAGCAGTGAATTGAGGGGCGGGGGGGGCTCTGATGGCTACACCTTC.

V usage is TRBV2 and J usage is TRBJ1-6, with a possible D match to TRBD1 (5 bases). Deletions cut 2 bases from V and 9 bases from J, with 8 bases between. CDR1 and CDR2 from the germline V gene are SNHLY and FYNNEI. The CDR3 is 13 residues long. The CDR3, as DNA: TGTGCCAGCAGTGAACAGGGAAGTTCACCCCTCCACTTT. It encodes CASSEQGSSPLHF.

This chain joins TRBV7-7 and TRBJ2-3, with D perhaps TRBD2 (6 bases). The CDR3 extends over 12 amino acids. V was shortened by 4 bases and J by 8 bases, with 10 bases between the two germline ends. Germline CDR1 reads SSHAT; CDR2 reads FNYEAQ (reference sequence). DNA for the CDR3: TGTGCCAGCAGCTCCGAGGGAGGTACGCAGTATTTT. Translation: CASSSEGGTQYF.

The chain couples TRBV11-2 to TRBJ2-5; D might be TRBD1 (5 bases). Germline CDR1 is SGHAT and CDR2 is FQNNGV. The CDR3 runs to 14 residues. V gave up 2 bases and J gave up 1 base, with 8 bases separating them. This CDR3 is CASSLRGSQETQYF. The CDR3 nucleotides are TGTGCCAGCAGCTTAAGGGGTTCCCAAGAGACCCAGTACTTC.

This clone was observed a few times. The chain has TRBV9 and TRBJ2-2, with a possible D match to TRBD2 (6 bases). V was pared by 0 bases and J by 5 bases, with 17 bases between. This CDR3 has 17 amino acids. CDR1 and CDR2 from the germline V gene are SGDLS and YYNGEE. DNA of the CDR3: TGTGCCAGCAGCGTAGATGTGGGACGGGGAGGTACCGGGGAGCTGTTTTTT. It codes for CASSVDVGRGGTGELFF. Full variable domain (missing parts from reference TRBV9 and TRBJ2-2): DSGVTQTPKHLITATGQRVTLRCSPRSGDLSVYWYQQSLDQGLQFLIQYYNGEERAKGNILERFSAQQFPDLHSELNLSSLELGDSALYFCASSVDVGRGGTGELFFGEGSRLTVL.